A selection of T cell receptor beta chains follows, all from one sample in a study of blood T cell repertoires in COVID-19. Assay used: immunoSEQ multiplex PCR; TCRdb lists only in-frame clones, some missing. The repertoire holds roughly 140,000 clones, with roughly 79% as singletons. Sequencing was carried out using peripheral blood. These receptors came from a woman aged 60-75 years with acute or convalescent COVID-19. The CDR3 runs from the conserved cysteine through the conserved F or W. The D gene is left open where the match is weak. Expanded clones are given a class, and other clones once, few, many or no size at all.

j_call	clone_size	v_call	d_call	cdr3_nt	cdr3_aa
TRBJ2-7	.	TRBV18	.	TGTGCCAGCTCACCCATTGGACAGACCCCCCTCACCTACGAGCAGTACTTC	CASSPIGQTPLTYEQYF
TRBJ2-3	.	TRBV5-1	TRBD2	TGCGCCAGCAGCTTAGACGGGAGGGCCGGGGAAGATACGCAGTATTTT	CASSLDGRAGEDTQYF
TRBJ1-2	.	TRBV12-3/TRBV12-4	.	TGTGCCAGCAGTTCGTCCGGGTTCGACTACACCTTC	CASSSSGFDYTF
TRBJ1-1	.	TRBV29-1	TRBD1	TGCAGCGTTGGTAGGCAGGGGGCCTTCACTGAAGCTTTCTTT	CSVGRQGAFTEAFF
TRBJ1-2	.	TRBV27	.	TGTGCCAGCAGTATCAGGGCCGGTTCGGTCTATGGCTACACCTTC	CASSIRAGSVYGYTF
TRBJ2-7	.	TRBV29-1	TRBD1	TGCAGCGTTCCTGGGACAGCTGCCTACGAGCAGTACTTC	CSVPGTAAYEQYF
TRBJ2-1	.	TRBV5-6	TRBD1	TGTGCCAGCAGCTTTCTTACAGGGACAGGGACCTACAATGAGCAGTTCTTC	CASSFLTGTGTYNEQFF
TRBJ1-5	once	TRBV6-1	.	TGTGCCAGCAGTGAACGGGAGCCCCAGCATTTT	CASSEREPQHF
TRBJ2-1	.	TRBV19	.	TGTGCCAGTAGTACCGGACAGTACAATGAGCAGTTCTTC	CASSTGQYNEQFF
TRBJ2-7	.	TRBV6-2/TRBV6-3	TRBD2	TGTGCCAGCAGTCTACTAGCGGGATCCTACGAGCAGTACTTC	CASSLLAGSYEQYF
TRBJ2-5	.	TRBV3-1/TRBV3-2	TRBD2	TGTGCCAGCGGGACTAGCTTCGAGACCCAGTACTTC	CASGTSFETQYF
TRBJ2-4	.	TRBV21-1	.	TGTGCCAGCTCTCGACAGGGGGGAAACATTCAGTACTTC	CASSRQGGNIQYF
TRBJ1-3	.	TRBV6-5	.	TGTGCCAGCAGTCTCGGAAACACCATATATTTT	CASSLGNTIYF
TRBJ1-1	.	TRBV19	.	TGTGCCAGTAGTATAGTCCCCGGGGGCACTGAAGCTTTCTTT	CASSIVPGGTEAFF
TRBJ2-7	.	TRBV4-1	.	TGCGCCAGCAGCCAAGACCTTGACTCCCACCCCAGGCGGAGGCCCTTC	CASSQDLDSHPRRRPF
TRBJ1-5	.	TRBV5-1	TRBD1	TGCGCCAGCAGCTCGGGGACAGGGGGCGTCAATCAGCCCCAGCATTTT	CASSSGTGGVNQPQHF
TRBJ1-1	.	TRBV28	TRBD1	TGTGCCAGCAGTTATACAGGGGTCTACACTGAAGCTTTCTTT	CASSYTGVYTEAFF
TRBJ2-7	few	TRBV5-4	TRBD2	TGTGCCACAGGGGGGCTAGCGGGAGGGGGCTACGAGCAGTACTTC	CATGGLAGGGYEQYF
TRBJ2-7	.	TRBV2	TRBD1	TGTGCCAGCAGAAGGGACAGTTTGAGCTACGAGCAGTACTTC	CASRRDSLSYEQYF
TRBJ1-2	.	TRBV18	.	TGTGCCAGCTCATCCATCAGGGGTTCGGGGAACTATGGCTACACCTTC	CASSSIRGSGNYGYTF
TRBJ2-2	.	TRBV5-4	TRBD2	TGTGCCAGCAGCGAGGGACTAGCGGGAGCCGGCACCGGGGAGCTGTTTTTT	CASSEGLAGAGTGELFF
TRBJ1-2	.	TRBV5-6	.	TGTGCCAGCAGCTTTCTCTATGGCTACACCTTC	CASSFLYGYTF
TRBJ1-2	.	TRBV6-5	.	TGTGCCTCCCCCGGGGACAAACCCCTCTATGGCTACACCTTC	CASPGDKPLYGYTF
TRBJ2-2	.	TRBV6-5	.	TGTGCCAGCAGTTACCAACAGGGCCCCGGGGAGCTGTTTTTT	CASSYQQGPGELFF
TRBJ2-3	few	TRBV6-2/TRBV6-3	TRBD2	TGTGCCAGCAGTTACAGTCTCTGGTCTAGCGGAGAAGTTAGCACAGATACGCAGTATTTT	CASSYSLWSSGEVSTDTQYF
TRBJ2-7	.	TRBV19	TRBD1	TGTGCCAGTAGTATAGATCGTTCCGGGACAGGGAACTCCTACGAGCAGTACTTC	CASSIDRSGTGNSYEQYF
TRBJ1-1	.	TRBV7-8	TRBD1	TGTGCCAGCAGCTTACGACAGGGCGGCACTGAAGCTTTCTTT	CASSLRQGGTEAFF
TRBJ2-7	.	TRBV6-6	.	TGTGCCAGCAGTTACTTTATCGGGGATTCCTACGAGCAGTACTTC	CASSYFIGDSYEQYF
TRBJ1-3	.	TRBV7-9	TRBD1	TGTGCCAGCAGTTCACGGACAGGCGGCATCGGAAACACCATATATTTT	CASSSRTGGIGNTIYF